The present entry profiles one T cell receptor (beta chain) with its context. The antigen remains undetermined. This specimen belongs to a study of T cell repertoires in cytomegalovirus infection. Overall study context: Peptides in the study included HLA-C-restricted and HLA-B-restricted CMV epitopes. Evidence of both CMV infection and a matching HLA type came from public TCR beta signatures.

Study-wide results and limits: There were HLA-C-restricted CMV-specific TCR beta clonotypes dominating the ex vivo response. Identification of carriers of CMV plus the relevant HLA was performed using cumulative public TCR beta family frequency.

V was trimmed by 10 bases and J by 6 bases, leaving 16 bases between them. The CDR3 is 13 residues long. TCRdb reprocessed the reads with MiXCR, giving one entry per CDR3 protein. The repertoire holds approximately 1,000,000 distinct CDR3 sequences, with roughly 30% as singletons. This chain joins TRBV12-3 or TRBV12-4 and TRBJ2-1; D might be TRBD2 (7 bases). The source was cultured CD8+ T cells from PBMCs, collected from culture after CMV antigen stimulation. This receptor was obtained from a human donor in good health (CMV status not recorded). Some clones in this sample may be carry-over from other donors' samples. This CDR3 reads CATGEGVSNEQFF. The CDR3 nucleotides are TGTGCCACAGGGGAGGGAGTCAGCAATGAGCAGTTCTTC.